Listed here is a single T cell receptor (beta chain). The record originates from a study of beta chain features in type 1 diabetes. V shed 1 base, J shed 9 bases, and the junction held 8 bases outside the gene matches. The CDR3 has 16 residues. CDR1 SGHTA and CDR2 FQGNSA come from the germline V gene. The study reverse transcribed the entire isolated RNA, so it sequenced expressed TCRB transcripts. Generated by immunoSEQ multiplex PCR, the TCRdb table keeps only in-frame clones and is missing some. The sample lists some 150,000 clones, less than 11% occurring once. This TCR derives from a man between 18 and 35 years old in good health. The chain employs TRBV7-2 and TRBJ2-3; 12 bases align to TRBD2. Sequences were obtained from naive CD4+ T cells from blood. The CDR3 loop reads CASSLDLAGGLSTQYF. Here the CDR3 DNA reads TGTGCCAGCAGCTTAGATCTAGCGGGGGGGCTCAGCACGCAGTATTTT. Variable domain in full (rest from reference TRBV7-2 and TRBJ2-3): GAGVSQSPSNKVTEKGKDVELRCDPISGHTALYWYRQSLGQGLEFLIYFQGNSAPDKSGLPSDRFSAERTGGSVSTLTIQRTQQEDSAVYLCASSLDLAGGLSTQYFGPGTRLTVL.